This T cell receptor beta chain is drawn from a study of preoperative IRX-2 immunotherapy in early breast cancer. Libraries were prepared by immunoSEQ multiplex PCR; TCRdb keeps only in-frame clonotypes and omits some of them. The data show 23,000 or so clones, 85% to 90% seen once. Germline CDR1 reads SGHTS; CDR2 reads YDEGEE. CDR3 length: 14 amino acids. Trimming took off 3 bases at V and 2 bases at J, with 8 bases between the two ends. As to treatment: preoperative locoregional IRX-2 cytokine immunotherapy. Samples came from a phase Ib trial of preoperative locoregional IRX-2 cytokine immunotherapy.

V gene TRBV5-8 combines with J gene TRBJ2-2; D perhaps matches TRBD2 (6 bases). The specimen comprised tumor tissue, sampled after IRX-2 immunotherapy. This TCR derives from a human donor with breast cancer. Here the CDR3 DNA reads TGTGCCAGCAGCTGGGGGGACAACACCGGGGAGCTGTTTTTT. It yields the protein CASSWGDNTGELFF.